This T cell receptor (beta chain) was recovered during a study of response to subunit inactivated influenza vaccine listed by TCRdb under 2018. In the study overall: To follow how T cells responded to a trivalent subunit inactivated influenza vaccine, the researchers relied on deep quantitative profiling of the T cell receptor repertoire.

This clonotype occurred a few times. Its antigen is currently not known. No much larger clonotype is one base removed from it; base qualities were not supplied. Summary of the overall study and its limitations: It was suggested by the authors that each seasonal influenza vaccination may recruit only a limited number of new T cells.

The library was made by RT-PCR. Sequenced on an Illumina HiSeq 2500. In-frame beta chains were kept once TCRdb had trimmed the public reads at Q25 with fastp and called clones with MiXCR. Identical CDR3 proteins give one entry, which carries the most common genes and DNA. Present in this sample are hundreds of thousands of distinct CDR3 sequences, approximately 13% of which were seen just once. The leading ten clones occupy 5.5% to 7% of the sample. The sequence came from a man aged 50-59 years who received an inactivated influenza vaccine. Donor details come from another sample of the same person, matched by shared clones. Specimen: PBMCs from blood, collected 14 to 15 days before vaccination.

The DNA sequence is given as TGTGCCAGCAGCCACCTGGAGCTGGATTACAATGAGCAGTTCTTC. This yields the protein CASSHLELDYNEQFF. The chain is encoded by TRBV4-2 joined to TRBJ2-1, with the D gene not clear enough to name. CDR1 and CDR2, per the germline V gene, are LGHNA and YNFKEQ. From cysteine to phenylalanine, the CDR3 is 15 amino acids long. This entry keeps only the CDR3 DNA: 45 bases, framed from base 1. V is clipped by 3 bases and J by 4 bases, and the sequence between their germline boundaries is 13 bases long.